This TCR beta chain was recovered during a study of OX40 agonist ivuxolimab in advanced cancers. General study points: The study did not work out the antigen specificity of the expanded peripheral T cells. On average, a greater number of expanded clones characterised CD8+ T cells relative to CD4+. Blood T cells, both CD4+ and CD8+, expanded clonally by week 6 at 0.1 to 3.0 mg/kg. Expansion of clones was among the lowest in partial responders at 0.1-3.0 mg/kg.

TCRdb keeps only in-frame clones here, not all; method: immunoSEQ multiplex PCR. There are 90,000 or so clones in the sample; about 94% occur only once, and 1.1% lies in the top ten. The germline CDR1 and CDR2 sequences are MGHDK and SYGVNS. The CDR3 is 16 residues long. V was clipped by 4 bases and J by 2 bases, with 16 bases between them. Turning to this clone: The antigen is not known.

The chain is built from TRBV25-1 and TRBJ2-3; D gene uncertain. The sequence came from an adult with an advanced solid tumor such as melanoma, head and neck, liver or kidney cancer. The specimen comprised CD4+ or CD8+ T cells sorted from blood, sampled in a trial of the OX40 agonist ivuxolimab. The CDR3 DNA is TGTGCCAGCAGTGCCAAGTTACAGAGCTACACAGATACGCAGTATTTT. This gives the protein CASSAKLQSYTDTQYF.